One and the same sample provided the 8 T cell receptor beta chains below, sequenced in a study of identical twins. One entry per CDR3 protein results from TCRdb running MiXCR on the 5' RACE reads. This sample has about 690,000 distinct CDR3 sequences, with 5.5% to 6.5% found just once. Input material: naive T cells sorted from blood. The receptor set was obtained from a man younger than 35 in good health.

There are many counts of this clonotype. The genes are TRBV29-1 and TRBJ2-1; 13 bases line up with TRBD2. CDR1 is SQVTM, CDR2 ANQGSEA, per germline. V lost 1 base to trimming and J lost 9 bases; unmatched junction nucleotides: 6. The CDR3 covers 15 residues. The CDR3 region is CSVEATSGGYAEQFF. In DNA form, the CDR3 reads TGCAGCGTTGAAGCGACTAGCGGGGGGTACGCTGAGCAGTTCTTC.

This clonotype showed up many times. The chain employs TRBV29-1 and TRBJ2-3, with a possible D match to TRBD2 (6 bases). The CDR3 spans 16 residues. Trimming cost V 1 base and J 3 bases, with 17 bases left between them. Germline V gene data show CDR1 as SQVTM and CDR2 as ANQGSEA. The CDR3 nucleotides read TGCAGCGTTGAAGGGTTCCCAGGGAGGACTACAGATACGCAGTATTTT. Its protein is CSVEGFPGRTTDTQYF.

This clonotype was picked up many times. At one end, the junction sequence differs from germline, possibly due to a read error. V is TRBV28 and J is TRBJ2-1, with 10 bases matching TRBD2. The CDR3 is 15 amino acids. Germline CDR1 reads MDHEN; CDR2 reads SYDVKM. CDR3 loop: CASSQGRGPSGSIIF. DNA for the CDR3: TGTGCCAGCAGCCAAGGGAGGGGGCCTAGCGGGAGCATAATCTTC.

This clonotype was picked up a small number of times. CDR3 protein: CASSFEGQGNTGELFF. The CDR3 DNA sequence: TGCGCCAGCAGCTTTGAAGGACAGGGGAACACCGGGGAGCTGTTTTTT. This chain connects TRBV5-1 to TRBJ2-2, with TRBD1 identical over 8 bases. CDR1 and CDR2 from the germline V gene are SGHRS and YFSETQ. The CDR3 has 16 amino acids. The V and J ends lost 2 bases and 1 base, in that order; junction bases with no gene match: 4.

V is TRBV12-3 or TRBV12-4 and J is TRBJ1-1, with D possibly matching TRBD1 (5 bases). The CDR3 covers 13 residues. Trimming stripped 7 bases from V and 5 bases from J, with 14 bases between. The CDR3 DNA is TGTGCCAGCAACTCGCAGGGCGGAACTGAAGCTTTCTTT. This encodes CASNSQGGTEAFF.

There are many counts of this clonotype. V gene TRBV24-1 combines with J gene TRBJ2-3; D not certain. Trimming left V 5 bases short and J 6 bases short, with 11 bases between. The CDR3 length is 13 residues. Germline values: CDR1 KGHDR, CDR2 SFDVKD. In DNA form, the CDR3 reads TGTGCCACCAGTGGCCTGTCCGCGGATACGCAGTATTTT. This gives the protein CATSGLSADTQYF.

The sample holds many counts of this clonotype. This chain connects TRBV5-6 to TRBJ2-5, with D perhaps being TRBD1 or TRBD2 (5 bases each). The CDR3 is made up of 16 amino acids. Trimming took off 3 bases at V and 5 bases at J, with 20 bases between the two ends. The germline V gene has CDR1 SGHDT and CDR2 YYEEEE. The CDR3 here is CASSSTARGVGETQYF. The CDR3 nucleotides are TGTGCCAGCAGCTCCACCGCAAGAGGGGTGGGGGAGACCCAGTACTTC.

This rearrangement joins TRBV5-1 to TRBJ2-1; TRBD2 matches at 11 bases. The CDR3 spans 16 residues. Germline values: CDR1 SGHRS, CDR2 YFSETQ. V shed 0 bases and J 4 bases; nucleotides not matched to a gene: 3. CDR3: CASSLVSGRGYNEQFF. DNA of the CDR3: TGCGCCAGCAGCTTGGTTAGCGGGAGGGGTTACAATGAGCAGTTCTTC. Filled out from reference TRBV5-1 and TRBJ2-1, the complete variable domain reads KAGVTQTPRYLIKTRGQQVTLSCSPISGHRSVSWYQQTPGQGLQFLFEYFSETQRNKGNFPGRFSGRQFSNSRSEMNVSTLELGDSALYLCASSLVSGRGYNEQFFGPGTRLTVL.